This T cell receptor (beta chain) was found in a study of neurological immune-mediated disorders. This clonotype was picked up many times. Its antigen is currently unknown. Study findings and constraints: Falling below healthy controls, multiple sclerosis showed the least TCR clonal expansion, while HTLV-1-associated myelopathy showed the most. Private repertoires in all groups were suggested, as expanded clones shared no CDR3 amino acid sequences across subjects.

Unsorted libraries were prepared from 2 million PBMCs held at -80 C. The cDNA was synthesized by means of template-switch 5'RACE, which was carried out with 10-nucleotide random UMIs. Via MiXCR, TCRdb re-called the 5' RACE reads, giving one row per CDR3 protein. The table includes fewer than 35,000 distinct CDR3 sequences, 4.6% detected once. The germline V gene has CDR1 SGHDT and CDR2 YYEEEE. The CDR3 loop spans 13 amino acids. The V end lost 4 bases, the J end lost 2 bases, and 7 bases lay between the germline ends. This rearrangement joins TRBV5-6 to TRBJ1-5, with D unclear. This receptor was identified in a man aged 18-30 years in good health. Material for sequencing was PBMCs. The DNA of the CDR3 is TGTGCCAGCAGCCGGGCGGGCAATCAGCCCCAGCATTTT. Translating it yields CASSRAGNQPQHF.